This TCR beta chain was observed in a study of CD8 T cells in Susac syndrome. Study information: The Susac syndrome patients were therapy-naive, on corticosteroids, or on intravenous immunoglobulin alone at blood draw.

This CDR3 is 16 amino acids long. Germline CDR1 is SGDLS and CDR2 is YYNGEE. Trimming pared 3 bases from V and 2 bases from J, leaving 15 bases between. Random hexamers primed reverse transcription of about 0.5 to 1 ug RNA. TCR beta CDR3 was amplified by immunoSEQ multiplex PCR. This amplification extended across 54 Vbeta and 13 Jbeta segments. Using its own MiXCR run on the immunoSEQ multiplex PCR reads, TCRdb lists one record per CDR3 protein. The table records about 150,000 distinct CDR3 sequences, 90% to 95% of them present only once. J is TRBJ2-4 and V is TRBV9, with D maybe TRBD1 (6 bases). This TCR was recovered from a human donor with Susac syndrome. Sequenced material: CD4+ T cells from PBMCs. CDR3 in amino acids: CASSGSGDPTKNIQYF. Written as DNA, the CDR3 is TGTGCCAGCAGCGGCTCAGGGGATCCGACCAAAAACATTCAGTACTTC.